This TCR beta chain was recorded in a study of regulatory T cells in long-lasting Graves disease. In this sample, this clonotype turned up many times. What it binds is not known. For TCR beta, libraries came from iRepertoire HTBI primers and Arm-PCR of CDR3 regions. Using its own MiXCR run on the multiplex PCR reads, TCRdb lists one record per CDR3 protein. The sample consists of roughly 420,000 distinct CDR3 sequences, less than 20% of them appearing once. Study findings and constraints: A greater number of public clonotypes (roughly 2,700) was shared by persistent patients than by new patients (over 900).

CDR1 and CDR2 from the germline V gene are LGHNT and FRNRAP. The CDR3 spans 16 residues. V shed 0 bases, J shed 10 bases, and the junction held 5 bases outside the gene matches. Regarding time point: newly diagnosed GD, antithyroid drugs for less than 3 months. The TCR library used RNA extracted from PBMCs. The origin of this receptor is a female donor with Graves disease. The starting material was peripheral blood mononuclear cells (PBMCs), obtained at new diagnosis, from a patient treated with antithyroid drugs. This sequence joins TRBV12-5 and TRBJ2-1; TRBD2 aligns across 14 bases. In DNA, the CDR3 is TGTGCTAGTGGTTTGGTACTGACTAGCGGGGGGGACGAGCAGTTCTTC. Residues: CASGLVLTSGGDEQFF.